This T cell receptor (beta chain) emerged from a study of T-cell memory formation after mild COVID-19. CDR1 and CDR2 (germline): SEHNR, FQNEAQ (reference sequence). Trimming left V 0 bases short and J 2 bases short, with 10 bases between. The CDR3 consists of 15 residues. TCRdb re-analysed the 5' RACE reads in MiXCR, keeping a single row per CDR3 protein. The sample yields 550,000 to 700,000 distinct CDR3 sequences, 17% seen once. This clonotype was detected a few times. Its antigen is currently unknown. Study-wide findings and caveats: There was a balanced CD4/CD8 profile in clones contracting day 15 to 85, and later expanders leaned CD4+.

This receptor was identified in an adult woman who had mild COVID-19 (a few samples of this study predate the infection). Cell type and time point are not known. The sample comprised PBMCs or a T cell subset sorted from them (not recorded which). This sequence joins TRBV7-9 and TRBJ2-5; TRBD1 is a possible D gene (5 bases). CDR3 sequence (DNA): TGTGCCAGCAGCTTAGCACCGCAGGGACAAGAGACCCAGTACTTC. The encoded protein is CASSLAPQGQETQYF. The complete variable domain, with remaining parts taken from reference TRBV7-9 and TRBJ2-5, reads DTGVSQNPRHKITKRGQNVTFRCDPISEHNRLYWYRQTLGQGPEFLTYFQNEAQLEKSRLLSDRFSAERPKGSFSTLEIQRTEQGDSAMYLCASSLAPQGQETQYFGPGTRLLVL.